This T cell receptor beta chain was identified in a study of T cell repertoires in cytomegalovirus infection. The overall study: Both CMV infection and a matching HLA type were indicated by public TCR beta signatures.

Each CDR3 protein gets one entry after TCRdb re-called the reads with MiXCR. Of 130,000 or so distinct CDR3 sequences listed, about 6% are singletons. This clonotype was recorded many times. Sequencing used PBMCs. This TCR was sampled from a human donor in good health (CMV status not recorded). Some clones in this sample may be carry-over from other donors' samples.

CDR3 in amino acids: CASSPDYNEQFF. In DNA form, the CDR3 reads TGTGCCAGCAGTCCAGACTACAATGAGCAGTTCTTC. V usage is TRBV28 and J usage is TRBJ2-1; D uncertain. Germline assignment: CDR1 MDHEN and CDR2 SYDVKM. Trimming took off 5 bases at V and 3 bases at J, with 5 bases between the two ends. The CDR3 consists of 12 residues.